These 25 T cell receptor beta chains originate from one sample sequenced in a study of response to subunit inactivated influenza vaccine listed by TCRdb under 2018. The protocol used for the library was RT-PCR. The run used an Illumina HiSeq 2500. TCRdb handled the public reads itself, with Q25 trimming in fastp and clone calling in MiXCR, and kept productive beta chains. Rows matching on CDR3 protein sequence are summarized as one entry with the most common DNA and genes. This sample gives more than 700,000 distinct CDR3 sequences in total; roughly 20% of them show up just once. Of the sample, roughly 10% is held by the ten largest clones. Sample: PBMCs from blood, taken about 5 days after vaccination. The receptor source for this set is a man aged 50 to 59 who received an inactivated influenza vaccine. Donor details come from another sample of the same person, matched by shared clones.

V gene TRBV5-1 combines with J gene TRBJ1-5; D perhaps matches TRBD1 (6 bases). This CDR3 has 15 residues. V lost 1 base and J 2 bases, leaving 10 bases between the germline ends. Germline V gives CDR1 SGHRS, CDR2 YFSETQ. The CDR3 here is CASSLTGIGNQPQHF. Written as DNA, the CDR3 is TGCGCCAGCAGCTTGACAGGGATCGGCAATCAGCCCCAGCATTTT.

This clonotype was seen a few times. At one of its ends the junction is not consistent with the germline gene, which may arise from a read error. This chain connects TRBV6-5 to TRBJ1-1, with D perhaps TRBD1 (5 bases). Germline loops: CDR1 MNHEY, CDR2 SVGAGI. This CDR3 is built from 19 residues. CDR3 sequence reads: CASSYSGTAGALMNTEAFF. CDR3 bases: TGTGCCAGCAGCTACTCCGGGACGGCCGGCGCTTTAATGAACACTGAAGCTTTCTTT.

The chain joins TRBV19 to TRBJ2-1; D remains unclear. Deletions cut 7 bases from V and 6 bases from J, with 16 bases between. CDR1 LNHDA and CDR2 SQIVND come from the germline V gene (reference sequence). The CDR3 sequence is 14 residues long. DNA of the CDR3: TGTGCCAGTAAAAGACTTTCCCCCGGCAATGAGCAGTTCTTC. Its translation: CASKRLSPGNEQFF.

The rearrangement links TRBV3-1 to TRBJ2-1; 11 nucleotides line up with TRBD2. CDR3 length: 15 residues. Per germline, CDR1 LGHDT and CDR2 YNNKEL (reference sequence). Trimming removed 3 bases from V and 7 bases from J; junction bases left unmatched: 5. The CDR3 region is CASSQIAGGPNEQFF. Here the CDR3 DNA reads TGTGCCAGCAGCCAGATAGCGGGGGGGCCTAATGAGCAGTTCTTC.

This chain's CDR3 is CASSRRDRHGGGGANVLTF. For the CDR3, the DNA is TGTGCCAGCAGCCGGAGGGACAGACATGGAGGCGGGGGGGCCAACGTCCTGACTTTC. The chain recombines TRBV11-2 with TRBJ2-6, with D possibly being TRBD1 (7 bases). V lost 5 bases and J lost 4, with 24 bases in between. The CDR3 totals 19 residues. Germline values: CDR1 SGHAT, CDR2 FQNNGV.

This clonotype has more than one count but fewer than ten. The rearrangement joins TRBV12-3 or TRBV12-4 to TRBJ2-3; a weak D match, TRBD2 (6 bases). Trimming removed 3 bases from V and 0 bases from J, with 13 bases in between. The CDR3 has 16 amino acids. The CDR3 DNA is TGTGCCAGCAGTTTGGGGACGGGGACTAGCACAGATACGCAGTATTTT. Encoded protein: CASSLGTGTSTDTQYF.

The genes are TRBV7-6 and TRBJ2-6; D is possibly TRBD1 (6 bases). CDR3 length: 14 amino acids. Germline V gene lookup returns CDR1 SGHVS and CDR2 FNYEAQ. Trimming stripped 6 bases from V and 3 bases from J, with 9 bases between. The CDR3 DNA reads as TGTGCCAGCAGTACAGGGTATGGGGCCAACGTCCTGACTTTC. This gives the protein CASSTGYGANVLTF. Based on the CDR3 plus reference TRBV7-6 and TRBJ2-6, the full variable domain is GAGVSQSPRYKVTKRGQDVALRCDPISGHVSLYWYRQALGQGPEFLTYFNYEAQQDKSGLPNDRFSAERPEGSISTLTIQRTEQRDSAMYRCASSTGYGANVLTFGAGSRLTVL.

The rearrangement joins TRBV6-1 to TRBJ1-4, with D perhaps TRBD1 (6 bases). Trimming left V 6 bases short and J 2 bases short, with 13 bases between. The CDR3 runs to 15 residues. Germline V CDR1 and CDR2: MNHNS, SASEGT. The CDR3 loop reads CASSHRVSTNEKLFF. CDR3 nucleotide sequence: TGTGCCAGCAGCCACAGGGTTTCGACTAATGAAAAACTGTTTTTT.

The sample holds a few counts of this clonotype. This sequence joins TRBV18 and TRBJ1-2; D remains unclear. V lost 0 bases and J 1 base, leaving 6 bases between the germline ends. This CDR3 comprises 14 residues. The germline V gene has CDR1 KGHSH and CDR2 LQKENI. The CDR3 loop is CASSPPLNNYGYTF. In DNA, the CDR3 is TGTGCCAGCTCACCACCGTTAAATAACTATGGCTACACCTTC.

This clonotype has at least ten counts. The CDR3 reads CATSGGGTDTQYF. The CDR3 DNA follows: TGTGCCACCAGCGGGGGTGGGACAGATACGCAGTATTTT. The chain carries TRBV15 and TRBJ2-3; perhaps D is TRBD1 or TRBD2 (5 bases each). The CDR3 runs to 13 residues. Germline loops: CDR1 LNHNV, CDR2 YYDKDF (reference sequence). The V end was cut by 5 bases, the J end by 3 bases, with 9 bases between.

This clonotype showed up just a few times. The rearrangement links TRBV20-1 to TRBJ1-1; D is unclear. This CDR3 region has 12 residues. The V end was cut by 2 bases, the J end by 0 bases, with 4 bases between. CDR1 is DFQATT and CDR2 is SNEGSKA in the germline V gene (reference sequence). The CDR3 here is CSARLLNTEAFF. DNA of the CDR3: TGCAGTGCTAGACTGTTGAACACTGAAGCTTTCTTT.

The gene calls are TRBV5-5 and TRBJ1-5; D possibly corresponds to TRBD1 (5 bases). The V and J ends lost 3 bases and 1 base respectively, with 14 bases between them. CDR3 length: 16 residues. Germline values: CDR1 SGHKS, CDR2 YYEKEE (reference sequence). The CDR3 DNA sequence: TGTGCCAGCAGCTGGGGGGATCCCGGCAGCAATCAGCCCCAGCATTTT. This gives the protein CASSWGDPGSNQPQHF.

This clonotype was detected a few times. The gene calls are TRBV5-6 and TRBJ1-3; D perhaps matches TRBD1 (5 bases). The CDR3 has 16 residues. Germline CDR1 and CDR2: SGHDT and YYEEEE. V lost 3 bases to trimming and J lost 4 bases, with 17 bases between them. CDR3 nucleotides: TGTGCCAGCAGCTATACGGCCAGGACAATCGGAAACACCATATATTTT. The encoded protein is CASSYTARTIGNTIYF.

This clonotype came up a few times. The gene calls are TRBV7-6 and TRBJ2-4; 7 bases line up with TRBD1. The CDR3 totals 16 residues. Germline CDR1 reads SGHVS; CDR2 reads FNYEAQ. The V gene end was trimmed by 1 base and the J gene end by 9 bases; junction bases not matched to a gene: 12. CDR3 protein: CASSLGARGQGTIQYF. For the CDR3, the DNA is TGTGCCAGCAGCTTAGGTGCGAGGGGGCAGGGGACCATTCAGTACTTC. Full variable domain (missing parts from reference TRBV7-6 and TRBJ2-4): GAGVSQSPRYKVTKRGQDVALRCDPISGHVSLYWYRQALGQGPEFLTYFNYEAQQDKSGLPNDRFSAERPEGSISTLTIQRTEQRDSAMYRCASSLGARGQGTIQYFGAGTRLSVL.

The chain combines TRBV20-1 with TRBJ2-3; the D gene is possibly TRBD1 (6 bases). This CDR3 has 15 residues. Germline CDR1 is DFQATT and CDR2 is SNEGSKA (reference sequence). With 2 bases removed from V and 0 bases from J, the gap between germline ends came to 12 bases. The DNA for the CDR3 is TGCAGTGCTAGACGACAGGCATATAGCACAGATACGCAGTATTTT. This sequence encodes CSARRQAYSTDTQYF.

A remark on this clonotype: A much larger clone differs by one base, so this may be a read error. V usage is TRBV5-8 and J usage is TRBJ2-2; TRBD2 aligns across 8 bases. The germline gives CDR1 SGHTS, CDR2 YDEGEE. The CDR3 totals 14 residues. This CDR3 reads CAISSWTSSGELFF. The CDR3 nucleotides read TGTGCCATCAGCTCCTGGACTAGCTCCGGGGAGCTGTTTTTT.

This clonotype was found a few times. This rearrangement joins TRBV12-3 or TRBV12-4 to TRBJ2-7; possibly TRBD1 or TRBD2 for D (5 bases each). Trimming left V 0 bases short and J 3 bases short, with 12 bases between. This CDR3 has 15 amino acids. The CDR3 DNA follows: TGTGCCAGCAGTTTAGCCGGGACGGCATTCTACGAGCAGTACTTC. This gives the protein CASSLAGTAFYEQYF.

This CDR3 reads CASSYGLAGGTYNEQFF. For the CDR3, the DNA is TGTGCCAGCAGTTACGGACTAGCGGGGGGCACGTACAATGAGCAGTTCTTC. The chain recombines TRBV6-2 or TRBV6-3 with TRBJ2-1; TRBD2 agrees at 14 bases. J was trimmed by 4 bases and V by 2 bases; bases with no gene match: 4. Germline loops: CDR1 MNHEY, CDR2 SVGEGT. The CDR3 contains 17 residues.

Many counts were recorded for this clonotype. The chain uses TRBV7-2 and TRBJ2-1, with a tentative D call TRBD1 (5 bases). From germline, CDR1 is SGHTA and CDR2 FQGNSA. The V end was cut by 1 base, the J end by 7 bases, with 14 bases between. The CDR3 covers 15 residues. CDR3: CASSLVGSGLNEQFF. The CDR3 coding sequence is TGTGCCAGCAGCTTAGTGGGTTCAGGGCTAAATGAGCAGTTCTTC.

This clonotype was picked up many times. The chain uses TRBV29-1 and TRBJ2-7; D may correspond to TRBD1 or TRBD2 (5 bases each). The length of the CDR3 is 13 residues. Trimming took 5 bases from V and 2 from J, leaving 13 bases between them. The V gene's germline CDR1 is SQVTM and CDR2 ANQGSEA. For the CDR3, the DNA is TGCAGCGTTCGTTTGAGGGGCGCCTACGAGCAGTACTTC. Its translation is CSVRLRGAYEQYF.

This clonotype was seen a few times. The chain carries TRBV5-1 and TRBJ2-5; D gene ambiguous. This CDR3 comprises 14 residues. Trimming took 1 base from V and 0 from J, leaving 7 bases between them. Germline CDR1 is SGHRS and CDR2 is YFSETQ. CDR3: CASSLSRHQETQYF. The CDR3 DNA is TGCGCCAGCAGCTTGAGCCGGCACCAAGAGACCCAGTACTTC.

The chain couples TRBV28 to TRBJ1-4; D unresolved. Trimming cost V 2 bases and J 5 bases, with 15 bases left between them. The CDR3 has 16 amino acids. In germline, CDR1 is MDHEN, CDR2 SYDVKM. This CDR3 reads CASSLMISASNEKLFF. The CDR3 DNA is TGTGCCAGCAGTTTAATGATCTCGGCCTCCAATGAAAAACTGTTTTTT.

The CDR3 bases are TGTGCCACCAGCATTCGGCTAGCGGGCCAAGAGACCCAGTACTTC. Protein sequence: CATSIRLAGQETQYF. The chain links TRBV15 to TRBJ2-5; 8 positions match TRBD2. Germline V gives CDR1 LNHNV, CDR2 YYDKDF (reference sequence). V lost 4 bases and J lost 1; bases outside the gene matches: 5. The CDR3 is 15 amino acids.

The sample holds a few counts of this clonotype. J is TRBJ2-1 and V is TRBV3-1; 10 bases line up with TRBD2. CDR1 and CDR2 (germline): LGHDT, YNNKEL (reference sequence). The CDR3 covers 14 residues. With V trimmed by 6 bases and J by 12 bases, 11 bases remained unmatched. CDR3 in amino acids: CASSRLAGEGVQFF. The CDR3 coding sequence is TGTGCCAGCAGTCGGCTAGCGGGAGAAGGAGTGCAGTTCTTC.

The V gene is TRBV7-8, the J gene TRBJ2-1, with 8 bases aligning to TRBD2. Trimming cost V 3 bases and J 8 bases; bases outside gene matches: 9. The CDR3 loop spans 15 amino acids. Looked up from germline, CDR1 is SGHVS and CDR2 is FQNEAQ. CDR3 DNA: TGTGCCAGCAGCTTCGGACTAGCAGATTTGGATGAGCAGTTCTTC. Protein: CASSFGLADLDEQFF.